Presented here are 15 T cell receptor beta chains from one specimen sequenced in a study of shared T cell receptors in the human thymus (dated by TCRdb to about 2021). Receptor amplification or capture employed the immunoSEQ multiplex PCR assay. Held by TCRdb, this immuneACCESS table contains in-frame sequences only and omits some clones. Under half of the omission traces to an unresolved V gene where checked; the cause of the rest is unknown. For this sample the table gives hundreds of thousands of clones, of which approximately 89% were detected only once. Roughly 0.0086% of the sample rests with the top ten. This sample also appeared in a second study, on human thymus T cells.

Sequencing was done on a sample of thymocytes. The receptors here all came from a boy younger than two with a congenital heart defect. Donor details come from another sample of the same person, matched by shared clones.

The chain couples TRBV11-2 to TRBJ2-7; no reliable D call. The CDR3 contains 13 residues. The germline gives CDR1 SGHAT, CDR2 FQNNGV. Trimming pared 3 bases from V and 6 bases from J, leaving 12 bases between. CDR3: CASSFELPLEQYF. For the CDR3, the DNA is TGTGCCAGCAGCTTTGAACTACCTCTCGAGCAGTACTTC.

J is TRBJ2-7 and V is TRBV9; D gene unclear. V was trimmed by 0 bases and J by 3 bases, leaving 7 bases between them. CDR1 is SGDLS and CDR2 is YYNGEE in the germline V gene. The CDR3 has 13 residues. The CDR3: CASSVVPSYEQYF. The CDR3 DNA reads TGTGCCAGCAGCGTAGTCCCCAGCTACGAGCAGTACTTC.

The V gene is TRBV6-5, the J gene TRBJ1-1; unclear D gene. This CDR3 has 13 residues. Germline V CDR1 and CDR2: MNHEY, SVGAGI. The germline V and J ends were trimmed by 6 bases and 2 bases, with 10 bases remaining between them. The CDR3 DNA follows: TGTGCCAGCAGGCCAAACAGCAACACTGAAGCTTTCTTT. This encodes CASRPNSNTEAFF.

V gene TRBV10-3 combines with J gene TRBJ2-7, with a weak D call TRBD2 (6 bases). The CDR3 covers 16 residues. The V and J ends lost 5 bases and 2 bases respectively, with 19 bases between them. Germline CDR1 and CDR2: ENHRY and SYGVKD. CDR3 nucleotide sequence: TGTGCCATCAGTTACCCGGGGACTGAAGATGCCTACGAGCAGTACTTC. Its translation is CAISYPGTEDAYEQYF.

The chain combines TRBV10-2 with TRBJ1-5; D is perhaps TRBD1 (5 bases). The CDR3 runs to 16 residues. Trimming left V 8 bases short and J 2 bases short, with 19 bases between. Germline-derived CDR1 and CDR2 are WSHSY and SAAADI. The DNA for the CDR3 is TGCGCCAGCTCCCTATGGCCCCGGGGGGGCAATCAGCCCCAGCATTTT. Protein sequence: CASSLWPRGGNQPQHF.

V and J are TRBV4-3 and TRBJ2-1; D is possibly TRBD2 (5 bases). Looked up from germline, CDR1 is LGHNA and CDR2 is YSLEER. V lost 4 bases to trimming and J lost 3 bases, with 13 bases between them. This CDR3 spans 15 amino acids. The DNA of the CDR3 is TGCGCCAGCAGCCCGGGATCATTCAACTACAATGAGCAGTTCTTC. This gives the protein CASSPGSFNYNEQFF.

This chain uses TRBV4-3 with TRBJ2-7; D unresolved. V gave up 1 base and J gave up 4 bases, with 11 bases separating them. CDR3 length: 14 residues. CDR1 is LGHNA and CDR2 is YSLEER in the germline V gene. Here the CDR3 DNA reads TGCGCCAGCAGCCAAGGGCACAAGACATACGAGCAGTACTTC. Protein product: CASSQGHKTYEQYF.

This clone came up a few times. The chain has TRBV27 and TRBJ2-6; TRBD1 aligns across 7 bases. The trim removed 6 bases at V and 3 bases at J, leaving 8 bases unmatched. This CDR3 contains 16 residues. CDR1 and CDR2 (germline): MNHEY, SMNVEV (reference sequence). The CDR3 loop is CASSPEGAGGANVLTF. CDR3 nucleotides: TGTGCCAGCAGCCCTGAGGGGGCAGGTGGGGCCAACGTCCTGACTTTC.

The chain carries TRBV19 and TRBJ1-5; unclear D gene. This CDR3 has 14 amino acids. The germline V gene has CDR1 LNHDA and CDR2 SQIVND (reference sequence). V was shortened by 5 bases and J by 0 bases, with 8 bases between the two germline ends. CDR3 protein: CASSFGYSNQPQHF. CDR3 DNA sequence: TGTGCCAGTAGTTTCGGGTATAGCAATCAGCCCCAGCATTTT. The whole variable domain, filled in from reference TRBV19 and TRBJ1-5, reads DGGITQSPKYLFRKEGQNVTLSCEQNLNHDAMYWYRQDPGQGLRLIYYSQIVNDFQKGDIAEGYSVSREKKESFPLTVTSAQKNPTAFYLCASSFGYSNQPQHFGDGTRLSIL.

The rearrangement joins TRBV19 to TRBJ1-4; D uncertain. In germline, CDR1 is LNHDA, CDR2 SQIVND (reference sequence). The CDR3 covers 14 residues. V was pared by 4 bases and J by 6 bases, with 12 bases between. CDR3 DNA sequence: TGTGCCAGTAGTAACGGTTGGGGAGATGAAAAACTGTTTTTT. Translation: CASSNGWGDEKLFF.

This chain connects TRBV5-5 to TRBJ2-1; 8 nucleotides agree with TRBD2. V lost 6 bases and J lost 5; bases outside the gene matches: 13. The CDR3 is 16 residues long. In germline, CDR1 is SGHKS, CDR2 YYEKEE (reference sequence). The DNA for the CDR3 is TGTGCCAGCACCCTGAGGGCTAGCGGGTCCCACAATGAGCAGTTCTTC. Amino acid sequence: CASTLRASGSHNEQFF.

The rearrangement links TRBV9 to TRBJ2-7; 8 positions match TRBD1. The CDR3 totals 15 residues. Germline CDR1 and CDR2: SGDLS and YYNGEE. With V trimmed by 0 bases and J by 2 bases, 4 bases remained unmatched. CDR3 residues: CASSVGGQGAYEQYF. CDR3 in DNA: TGTGCCAGCAGCGTAGGCGGACAGGGAGCCTACGAGCAGTACTTC.

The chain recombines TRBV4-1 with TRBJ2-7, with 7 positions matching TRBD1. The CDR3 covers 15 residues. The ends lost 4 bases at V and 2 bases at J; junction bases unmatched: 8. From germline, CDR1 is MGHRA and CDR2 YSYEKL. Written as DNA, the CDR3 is TGCGCCAGCAGCCCCTCGGGCAGGGGGACCTACGAGCAGTACTTC. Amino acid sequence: CASSPSGRGTYEQYF.

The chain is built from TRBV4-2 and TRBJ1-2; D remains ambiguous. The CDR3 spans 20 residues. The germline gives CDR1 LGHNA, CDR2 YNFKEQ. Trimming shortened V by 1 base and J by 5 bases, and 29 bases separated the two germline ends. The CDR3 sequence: CASSQVVIRRRPTEDYGYTF. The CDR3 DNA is TGTGCCAGCAGCCAAGTAGTCATACGGCGACGACCAACCGAGGATTATGGCTACACCTTC.

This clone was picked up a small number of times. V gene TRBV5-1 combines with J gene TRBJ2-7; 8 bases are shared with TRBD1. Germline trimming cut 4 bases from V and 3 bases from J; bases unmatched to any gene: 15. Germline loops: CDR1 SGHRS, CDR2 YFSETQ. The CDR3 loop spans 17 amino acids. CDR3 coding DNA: TGCGCCAGCAGCACCCTGACAGGGGATCGACCCTACTACGAGCAGTACTTC. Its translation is CASSTLTGDRPYYEQYF.